These 16 T cell receptor beta chains were sequenced from one sample in a study of blood T cell repertoires in COVID-19. Clones were sequenced by immunoSEQ multiplex PCR, and TCRdb holds only the in-frame ones, with some missing. The profile shows under 300,000 clones, roughly nine tenths of them singletons. What was sequenced was PBMCs or T cells enriched from blood (not recorded which). Receptors were obtained from a woman under 40 with acute COVID-19.

The chain employs TRBV5-1 and TRBJ1-4; weak D call: TRBD1 (6 bases). CDR1 is SGHRS, CDR2 YFSETQ, per germline. With 4 bases removed from V and 7 bases from J, the gap between germline ends came to 20 bases. CDR3 size: 16 residues. The CDR3 coding sequence is TGCGCCAGCAGCAGGGAATCGGACAGAAGGGGTGAAAAACTGTTTTTT. It encodes CASSRESDRRGEKLFF. Full variable domain (remainder filled in from reference TRBV5-1 and TRBJ1-4): KAGVTQTPRYLIKTRGQQVTLSCSPISGHRSVSWYQQTPGQGLQFLFEYFSETQRNKGNFPGRFSGRQFSNSRSEMNVSTLELGDSALYLCASSRESDRRGEKLFFGSGTQLSVL.

The chain employs TRBV7-8 and TRBJ2-5; 12 positions agree with TRBD2. The CDR3 has 15 amino acids. V was pared by 5 bases and J by 0 bases, with 1 base of the junction left unmatched. The germline V gene has CDR1 SGHVS and CDR2 FQNEAQ. The CDR3 coding sequence is TGTGCCAGCAGCGGACTAGCGGGGTACCAAGAGACCCAGTACTTC. As protein: CASSGLAGYQETQYF.

The rearrangement uses TRBV9 and TRBJ1-1, with D tentatively TRBD1 (6 bases). Germline CDR1 and CDR2: SGDLS and YYNGEE. The CDR3 extends over 16 amino acids. V lost 4 bases to trimming and J lost 5 bases, with 21 bases between them. This CDR3 is CASSPGEGGERTEAFF. CDR3 nucleotide sequence: TGTGCCAGCAGCCCAGGGGAGGGGGGCGAGAGGACTGAAGCTTTCTTT.

This clone was detected once. This chain joins TRBV12-5 and TRBJ2-1; 11 bases map to TRBD2. Trimming removed 5 bases from V and 6 bases from J; junction bases left unmatched: 6. Germline lookup yields CDR1 LGHNT and CDR2 FRNRAP. CDR3 length: 15 amino acids. The CDR3 region is CASGRSSGGTNEQFF. CDR3 bases: TGTGCTAGTGGTCGATCTAGCGGGGGGACCAATGAGCAGTTCTTC.

This chain links TRBV20-1 with TRBJ1-1; tentatively, D is TRBD1 (5 bases). Germline loops: CDR1 DFQATT, CDR2 SNEGSKA (reference sequence). V lost 6 bases and J 7 bases, leaving 12 bases between the germline ends. The length of the CDR3 is 11 residues. CDR3 sequence reads: CSARGSSEAFF. The CDR3 coding sequence is TGCAGTGCAAGGGGATCCAGTGAAGCTTTCTTT.

This chain uses TRBV18 with TRBJ2-5; no clear D gene. Between the trimmed V and J ends, which lost 3 bases and 2 bases, there was a span of 7 bases. The germline CDR1 and CDR2 sequences are KGHSH and LQKENI. The CDR3 has 13 residues. The CDR3 DNA reads as TGTGCCAGCTCACCCGACATACAAGAGACCCAGTACTTC. Translated: CASSPDIQETQYF.

The chain has TRBV10-3 and TRBJ1-3, with TRBD1 matching over 11 bases. J lost 4 bases, V lost 8 bases, and 7 bases had no gene match. The CDR3 is made up of 15 amino acids. Germline CDR1 and CDR2: ENHRY and SYGVKD. DNA of the CDR3: TGTGCCATCGGGTCCCGGGACAGGGGGGGAAACACCATATATTTT. This codes for CAIGSRDRGGNTIYF.

The J gene is TRBJ1-5, the V gene TRBV28; 8 bases are shared with TRBD1. There are 14 residues in the CDR3. Losses at the gene ends were 5 bases for V and 8 bases for J; bases not matched to a gene: 8. Per the germline V gene, CDR1 is MDHEN and CDR2 is SYDVKM. The CDR3 region is CASSRTGNIEPQHF. The DNA of the CDR3 is TGTGCCAGCAGTCGGACAGGGAATATTGAGCCCCAGCATTTT.

This chain links TRBV6-2 or TRBV6-3 with TRBJ1-1; TRBD1 is a possible D gene (6 bases). This CDR3 comprises 13 residues. Germline loops: CDR1 MNHEY, CDR2 SVGEGT. Trimming left V 5 bases short and J 4 bases short, with 11 bases between. The CDR3 is CASSRQEATEAFF. CDR3 coding DNA: TGTGCCAGCAGTCGACAGGAGGCCACTGAAGCTTTCTTT.

The chain has TRBV29-1 and TRBJ2-2, with 7 positions matching TRBD2. Germline V CDR1 and CDR2: SQVTM, ANQGSEA. CDR3 size: 13 residues. J gave up 5 bases and V 6 bases, and 6 bases lay outside the gene matches. The CDR3 protein is CSVLGGGTGELFF. The CDR3 DNA reads TGCAGCGTGCTGGGCGGGGGTACCGGGGAGCTGTTTTTT.

The rearrangement joins TRBV2 to TRBJ1-3; possible D gene TRBD1, 5 bases. The V gene lost 7 bases and the J gene lost 4 bases, with 8 bases spanning the gap. The germline CDR1 and CDR2 sequences are SNHLY and FYNNEI. CDR3 size: 12 residues. The CDR3 region is CASKGVGNTIYF. The CDR3 DNA is TGTGCCAGCAAAGGGGTCGGAAACACCATATATTTT.

The chain recombines TRBV14 with TRBJ1-1; TRBD1 matches at 7 bases. V shed 3 bases, J shed 4 bases, and the junction held 11 bases outside the gene matches. The CDR3 loop spans 16 amino acids. Germline assignment: CDR1 SGHDN and CDR2 FVKESK. Here the CDR3 reads CASSQGTGAGPTEAFF. CDR3 DNA sequence: TGTGCCAGCAGCCAGGGTACAGGGGCAGGACCCACTGAAGCTTTCTTT.

The chain uses TRBV2 and TRBJ1-1, with 8 bases lining up with TRBD1. There are 15 residues in the CDR3. With 8 bases clipped from V and 4 bases from J, the junction kept 12 bases outside the gene matches. Per the germline V gene, CDR1 is SNHLY and CDR2 is FYNNEI. CDR3 protein: CASLDRGLGTTEAFF. The CDR3 coding sequence is TGTGCCAGCCTAGACAGGGGATTAGGAACCACTGAAGCTTTCTTT.

The J gene is TRBJ1-3, the V gene TRBV28; D remains unclear. This CDR3 has 16 amino acids. V lost 3 bases to trimming and J lost 0 bases, with 12 bases between them. Germline loops: CDR1 MDHEN, CDR2 SYDVKM. The DNA for the CDR3 is TGTGCCAGCAGTTTGGGCCAGGCAGGCTCTGGAAACACCATATATTTT. It codes for CASSLGQAGSGNTIYF.

This sequence joins TRBV7-4 and TRBJ1-3, with TRBD1 matching 7 bases. The trim removed 0 bases at V and 2 bases at J, leaving 10 bases unmatched. Per germline, CDR1 SGHVT and CDR2 SQSDAQ. The CDR3 is 18 amino acids. The CDR3 sequence is CASSLAGGNTGAGNTIYF. In DNA form, the CDR3 reads TGTGCCAGCAGCTTAGCAGGGGGGAACACAGGGGCTGGAAACACCATATATTTT.

The chain links TRBV7-8 to TRBJ1-5; 11 bases map to TRBD1. Trimming at V came to 1 base and at J to 3 bases, leaving 5 bases not matched to a gene. Germline CDR1 and CDR2: SGHVS and FQNEAQ. The CDR3 runs 17 residues. The CDR3 bases are TGTGCCAGCAGCTTAGGAGGGACAGGGGGGTACAATCAGCCCCAGCATTTT. Its translation: CASSLGGTGGYNQPQHF.